This section outlines one T cell receptor (beta chain) sequence together with its context. Its antigen is currently unknown. The data derive from a study of T cell repertoires in cytomegalovirus infection. Turning to the study itself: CMV epitopes, recently identified HLA-C-restricted and well-studied HLA-B-restricted, were used. TCR beta signatures that were public indicated CMV infection and matching HLA type.

Study-wide results and caveats: Clonotype analysis showed dominance of the ex vivo response by HLA-C-restricted CMV-specific TCR beta clonotypes. Of the TCR beta families, the public ones yielded a cumulative frequency that identified carriers of CMV plus the relevant HLA.

Each CDR3 protein is one row after TCRdb ran MiXCR on the reads. This table holds fewer than 1,000,000 distinct CDR3 sequences, around a third found once. The junction had 10 bases not matched to a gene; V was cut back by 1 base and J by 12 bases. Germline V gene data show CDR1 as SGHAT and CDR2 as FQNNGV. The CDR3 is made up of 15 amino acids. The sequencing used cultured CD8+ T cells from PBMCs, collected from culture after CMV antigen stimulation. The sequence was obtained from a human donor in good health (CMV status not recorded). Some clones in this sample may be carry-over from other donors' samples. The chain combines TRBV11-2 with TRBJ2-4, with 9 bases lining up with TRBD1. The CDR3 region has the DNA TGTGCCAGCAGCTTAGGCCTCCGGGACAGGGAGGATCAGTACTTC. The encoded protein is CASSLGLRDREDQYF.